What follows are 25 T cell receptor beta chains derived from one specimen sequenced in a study of T cell responses to AZD1222 COVID-19 vaccine. Clones were sequenced by immunoSEQ multiplex PCR, and TCRdb holds only the in-frame ones, with some missing. The data show 150,000 to 200,000 clones, around 90% seen once. The specimen was peripheral blood, collected 28 days after the second AZD1222 dose. These receptors originate from an adult who received the AZD1222 COVID-19 vaccine.

The chain joins TRBV6-6 to TRBJ1-5; D unresolved. The CDR3 length is 13 residues. CDR1 and CDR2 (germline): MNHNY, SVGAGI (reference sequence). V was pared by 4 bases and J by 3 bases, with 7 bases between. The CDR3 DNA sequence: TGTGCCAGCAGTTGGGTACCCAATCAGCCCCAGCATTTT. The encoded protein is CASSWVPNQPQHF.

The chain couples TRBV2 to TRBJ1-2; possible D gene TRBD1, 6 bases. The CDR3 contains 13 residues. Germline-derived CDR1 and CDR2 are SNHLY and FYNNEI. Trimming took off 10 bases at V and 13 bases at J, with 25 bases between the two ends. CDR3 loop: CATGDRGATRGTF. The CDR3, as DNA: TGTGCCACGGGGGACCGGGGGGCTACACGGGGCACCTTC.

The V call is TRBV5-1, the J call TRBJ1-5; D is unresolved. The CDR3 is made up of 13 amino acids. In germline, CDR1 is SGHRS, CDR2 YFSETQ. V lost 0 bases and J 7 bases, leaving 8 bases between the germline ends. CDR3 nucleotide sequence: TGCGCCAGCAGCTTGGACAGAGGACAGCCCCAGCATTTT. Its protein product is CASSLDRGQPQHF. The whole variable domain, remainder taken from reference TRBV5-1 and TRBJ1-5, is KAGVTQTPRYLIKTRGQQVTLSCSPISGHRSVSWYQQTPGQGLQFLFEYFSETQRNKGNFPGRFSGRQFSNSRSEMNVSTLELGDSALYLCASSLDRGQPQHFGDGTRLSIL.

This chain uses TRBV6-2 or TRBV6-3 with TRBJ2-3; no definite D call. V lost 2 bases and J 0 bases, leaving 6 bases between the germline ends. CDR3 size: 14 residues. Germline V gene sequence: CDR1 MNHEY, CDR2 SVGEGT. As DNA, the CDR3 is TGTGCCAGCAGTTACAGTCCTAGCACAGATACGCAGTATTTT. Its translation: CASSYSPSTDTQYF.

The chain carries TRBV15 and TRBJ2-7, with TRBD1 identical over 10 bases. The junction had 12 bases not matched to a gene; V was cut back by 3 bases and J by 4 bases. The germline V gene has CDR1 LNHNV and CDR2 YYDKDF (reference sequence). The CDR3 is made up of 17 amino acids. The CDR3 DNA reads TGTGCCACCAGCAGTTCTCATGCCGGGACAGGGGTATACGAGCAGTACTTC. It codes for CATSSSHAGTGVYEQYF.

This chain joins TRBV18 and TRBJ2-1; 7 nucleotides agree with TRBD2. Germline V gene data show CDR1 as KGHSH and CDR2 as LQKENI. The trim removed 3 bases at V and 4 bases at J, leaving 6 bases unmatched. This CDR3 region has 15 residues. The CDR3 bases are TGTGCCAGCTCACCCGCCCAGGGAGGGTACAATGAGCAGTTCTTC. Amino acids: CASSPAQGGYNEQFF.

The chain's CDR3 is CASTSYDRAFYGYTF. CDR3 bases: TGTGCCAGTACCTCGTATGACAGGGCATTCTATGGCTACACCTTC. The J gene is TRBJ1-2, the V gene TRBV19, with TRBD1 matching over 7 bases. The J segment lost 4 bases and the V segment lost 7 bases, leaving 12 bases of the junction unmatched. The CDR3 spans 15 residues. CDR1 and CDR2 (germline): LNHDA, SQIVND (reference sequence).

CDR3 region: CASSESALSYNEQFF. CDR3 nucleotides: TGCGCCAGCAGTGAGTCCGCACTTTCCTACAATGAGCAGTTCTTC. The J gene is TRBJ2-1, the V gene TRBV10-2; D is unresolved. This CDR3 contains 15 residues. The germline V gene has CDR1 WSHSY and CDR2 SAAADI. Deletions cut 0 bases from V and 1 base from J, with 7 bases between.

This chain joins TRBV4-1 and TRBJ2-1; 9 positions agree with TRBD2. V shed 0 bases, J shed 8 bases, and the junction held 17 bases outside the gene matches. From germline, CDR1 is MGHRA and CDR2 YSYEKL. The CDR3 loop spans 19 amino acids. CDR3 in amino acids: CASSQEGLAGYSSPDEQFF. In DNA, the CDR3 is TGCGCCAGCAGCCAAGAAGGTCTAGCGGGGTACTCCTCCCCGGATGAGCAGTTCTTC.

The V gene is TRBV3-1 (or the pseudogene TRBV3-2), the J gene TRBJ2-2; 7 bases are shared with TRBD2. V dropped 2 bases and J dropped 4; count of bases not matched to a gene: 22. CDR3 length equals 21 residues. Germline V lookup: CDR1 LGHDT, CDR2 YNNKEL (reference sequence). The CDR3: CASSQISPGLSWEGFTGELFF. DNA for the CDR3: TGTGCCAGCAGCCAAATTTCCCCGGGACTGTCGTGGGAGGGTTTCACCGGGGAGCTGTTTTTT.

The V and J genes are TRBV18 and TRBJ2-3; TRBD1 aligns across 8 bases. CDR3 size: 18 residues. Germline CDR1 reads KGHSH; CDR2 reads LQKENI. The V segment lost 1 base and the J segment 2 bases; nucleotides outside the gene matches: 11. As DNA, the CDR3 is TGTGCCAGCTCACCACAGACAGGGGCCACCCTCTACACAGATACGCAGTATTTT. It yields the protein CASSPQTGATLYTDTQYF.

V is TRBV6-5 and J is TRBJ2-2; 8 bases are a match to TRBD1. The junction had 8 bases not matched to a gene; V was cut back by 7 bases and J by 4 bases. Germline V gene data show CDR1 as MNHEY and CDR2 as SVGAGI. The CDR3 consists of 15 residues. DNA for the CDR3: TGTGCCAGCACTCCGACAGGGGCCCTCACCGGGGAGCTGTTTTTT. Its translation is CASTPTGALTGELFF.

The chain links TRBV6-4 to TRBJ2-3, with 15 positions matching TRBD2. The CDR3 has 13 amino acids. The J segment lost 6 bases and the V segment lost 10 bases, leaving 2 bases of the junction unmatched. The germline V gene encodes CDR1 MRHNA and CDR2 SNTAGT. The CDR3 region is CATGTSGGDTQYF. Here the CDR3 DNA reads TGTGCCACCGGGACTAGCGGGGGGGATACGCAGTATTTT.

J is TRBJ1-1 and V is TRBV6-1; 7 bases match TRBD1. In germline, CDR1 is MNHNS, CDR2 SASEGT. The CDR3 has 17 residues. V lost 4 bases and J lost 4; bases outside the gene matches: 15. CDR3 nucleotides: TGTGCCAGCAGTGGTTGGGACAGCCGGATTAGGGCCACTGAAGCTTTCTTT. Its translation is CASSGWDSRIRATEAFF.

The chain joins TRBV9 to TRBJ2-7; maybe TRBD1 (6 bases). The V gene lost 0 bases and the J gene lost 3 bases, with 10 bases spanning the gap. Germline-derived CDR1 and CDR2 are SGDLS and YYNGEE. CDR3 length: 14 amino acids. CDR3 protein: CASSVGDRNYEQYF. DNA for the CDR3: TGTGCCAGCAGCGTAGGCGACAGGAACTACGAGCAGTACTTC.

This clone was seen a single time. The chain has TRBV5-1 and TRBJ1-1; unclear D gene. The germline V gene has CDR1 SGHRS and CDR2 YFSETQ. This CDR3 has 13 amino acids. V was shortened by 4 bases and J by 4 bases, with 11 bases between the two germline ends. The CDR3 sequence is CASSGREGTEAFF. The CDR3 DNA reads TGCGCCAGCAGCGGACGGGAGGGCACTGAAGCTTTCTTT.

The rearrangement joins TRBV6-5 to TRBJ1-3; 10 bases match TRBD1. This CDR3 is 16 amino acids long. Germline CDR1 and CDR2: MNHEY and SVGAGI. Trimming removed 2 bases from V and 8 bases from J; junction bases left unmatched: 9. The CDR3 loop is CASSYRQGASVDTIYF. The CDR3 DNA reads as TGTGCCAGCAGTTACCGACAGGGGGCTTCTGTAGACACCATATATTTT.

The chain joins TRBV5-1 to TRBJ2-3, with D possibly being TRBD1 (5 bases). Trimming took 6 bases from V and 4 from J, leaving 18 bases between them. The CDR3 consists of 15 residues. The germline CDR1 and CDR2 sequences are SGHRS and YFSETQ. The CDR3 loop is CASTRQGNWADTQYF. CDR3 bases: TGCGCCAGCACCCGGCAGGGTAATTGGGCAGATACGCAGTATTTT.

The chain links TRBV10-3 to TRBJ1-6; D possibly corresponds to TRBD1 (5 bases). Germline CDR1 reads ENHRY; CDR2 reads SYGVKD. V shed 3 bases and J shed 10 bases, with 13 bases lying between them. CDR3 length equals 14 residues. The chain's CDR3 is CAISERGAPSPLHF. CDR3 DNA: TGTGCCATCAGTGAAAGGGGCGCACCGTCACCCCTCCACTTT.

V is TRBV6-5 and J is TRBJ1-6; D ambiguous. CDR3 length: 15 residues. The germline gives CDR1 MNHEY, CDR2 SVGAGI. The ends were cut back, 0 bases at V and 8 bases at J, with 11 bases in the middle. The DNA of the CDR3 is TGTGCCAGCAGTTACTCGAGGCAGCTGGATTCACCCCTCCACTTT. Amino acids: CASSYSRQLDSPLHF.

The chain carries TRBV5-1 and TRBJ2-7, with a weak D call TRBD1 (5 bases). CDR3 length equals 14 residues. Trimming removed 2 bases from V and 1 base from J, with 10 bases in between. The germline CDR1 and CDR2 sequences are SGHRS and YFSETQ. CDR3 DNA sequence: TGCGCCAGCAGCTTAACGTCAGGGTCCTACGAGCAGTACTTC. Translating it yields CASSLTSGSYEQYF.

V usage is TRBV5-6 and J usage is TRBJ1-2; a possible D gene is TRBD1 (6 bases). Germline CDR1 is SGHDT and CDR2 is YYEEEE. This CDR3 has 13 residues. The ends were cut back, 6 bases at V and 2 bases at J, with 11 bases in the middle. CDR3 in amino acids: CASIRDRNYGYTF. The CDR3 DNA follows: TGTGCCAGCATAAGAGACAGGAACTATGGCTACACCTTC.

The chain uses TRBV9 and TRBJ1-2; D may be TRBD1 (5 bases). Germline CDR1 reads SGDLS; CDR2 reads YYNGEE. The CDR3 has 14 residues. Trimming stripped 0 bases from V and 2 bases from J, with 8 bases between. CDR3 sequence reads: CASSVDPGNYGYTF. CDR3 nucleotides: TGTGCCAGCAGCGTAGATCCAGGGAACTATGGCTACACCTTC.

This sequence joins TRBV6-1 and TRBJ1-1, with D tentatively TRBD1 (5 bases). The CDR3 consists of 16 residues. Germline V gene sequence: CDR1 MNHNS, CDR2 SASEGT. V was trimmed by 4 bases and J by 4 bases, leaving 19 bases between them. The CDR3 loop reads CASSAHKTRRGTEAFF. For the CDR3, the DNA is TGTGCCAGCAGTGCCCACAAAACGAGAAGGGGCACTGAAGCTTTCTTT.

The V and J genes are TRBV3-1 (or the pseudogene TRBV3-2) and TRBJ1-1; D gene unclear. Germline CDR1 LGHDT, CDR2 YNNKEL (reference sequence). Trimming pared 7 bases from V and 8 bases from J, leaving 17 bases between. The CDR3 length is 13 residues. The CDR3 spells CASTSPGREEAFF. The CDR3 region has the DNA TGTGCCAGCACCTCCCCTGGGAGGGAAGAAGCTTTCTTT.